The 25 T cell receptor beta chains below come from one sample, sequenced in a study of T-cell memory formation after mild COVID-19. TCRdb fed the 5' RACE reads into MiXCR, producing one record per CDR3 protein. This sample has hundreds of thousands of distinct CDR3 sequences, with about a fifth found just once. The sequenced material came from PBMCs or a T cell subset sorted from them (not recorded which). The source is an adult woman who had mild COVID-19 (a few samples of this study predate the infection). Cell type and time point are not known.

V gene TRBV28 combines with J gene TRBJ1-1; unclear D gene. Trimming took 3 bases from V and 1 from J, leaving 9 bases between them. This CDR3 comprises 14 residues. Germline CDR1 is MDHEN and CDR2 is SYDVKM. The CDR3 sequence is CASSFRTRNTEAFF. The CDR3 coding sequence is TGTGCCAGCAGTTTTAGGACTCGGAACACTGAAGCTTTCTTT.

Only a few counts were recorded for this clonotype. This chain connects TRBV10-3 to TRBJ1-2; 8 positions match TRBD1. Germline V gene lookup returns CDR1 ENHRY and CDR2 SYGVKD. The CDR3 contains 14 residues. The J segment lost 1 base and the V segment lost 6 bases, leaving 4 bases of the junction unmatched. The DNA of the CDR3 is TGTGCCATCAGCCTGGGACAGGATAACTATGGCTACACCTTC. It yields the protein CAISLGQDNYGYTF.

This clonotype was observed a few times. This chain connects TRBV20-1 to TRBJ2-3; TRBD2 matches at 7 bases. Per the germline V gene, CDR1 is DFQATT and CDR2 is SNEGSKA (reference sequence). This CDR3 has 15 amino acids. J was trimmed by 3 bases and V by 5 bases; bases with no gene match: 11. The CDR3 DNA reads TGCAGTGCTGCAGATAGGGGAGGGCCAACAGATACGCAGTATTTT. Amino acid sequence: CSAADRGGPTDTQYF.

Only a few counts were recorded for this clonotype. This chain links TRBV6-2 or TRBV6-3 with TRBJ2-2; 11 bases are a match to TRBD2. Germline loops: CDR1 MNHEY, CDR2 SVGEGT. V shed 2 bases and J 0 bases; nucleotides not matched to a gene: 2. There are 17 residues in the CDR3. CDR3: CASSYPTSGANTGELFF. The CDR3 nucleotides are TGTGCCAGCAGTTACCCGACTAGCGGGGCGAACACCGGGGAGCTGTTTTTT.

This clonotype was observed a few times. The rearrangement links TRBV19 to TRBJ1-2; 7 bases map to TRBD1. This CDR3 spans 15 amino acids. With 5 bases clipped from V and 4 bases from J, the junction kept 10 bases outside the gene matches. The germline V gene encodes CDR1 LNHDA and CDR2 SQIVND (reference sequence). This CDR3 reads CASSVSGQTLYGYTF. CDR3 in DNA: TGTGCCAGTAGTGTTTCGGGACAGACGCTCTATGGCTACACCTTC.

This clonotype was observed a few times. V usage is TRBV3-1 and J usage is TRBJ2-3, with D unresolved. Per germline, CDR1 LGHDT and CDR2 YNNKEL (reference sequence). The germline V and J ends were trimmed by 4 bases and 6 bases, with 11 bases remaining between them. This CDR3 contains 13 residues. The CDR3 DNA reads TGTGCCAGCAGCCCCGGGTGGCGTGATACGCAGTATTTT. Residues: CASSPGWRDTQYF.

In this sample, this clonotype turned up a few times. V usage is TRBV12-5 and J usage is TRBJ2-1; D may be TRBD2 (6 bases). This CDR3 has 14 residues. V lost 0 bases to trimming and J lost 9 bases, with 12 bases between them. The germline gives CDR1 LGHNT, CDR2 FRNRAP. The CDR3 loop reads CASGLVLAGREQFF. CDR3 DNA: TGTGCTAGTGGTTTGGTACTGGCGGGACGTGAGCAGTTCTTC.

The chain employs TRBV7-2 and TRBJ2-7; 7 nucleotides line up with TRBD1. There are 13 residues in the CDR3. The trim removed 4 bases at V and 4 bases at J, leaving 4 bases unmatched. Germline values: CDR1 SGHTA, CDR2 FQGNSA. CDR3 residues: CASSSQGEYEQYF. The DNA of the CDR3 is TGTGCCAGCAGCTCGCAGGGGGAATACGAGCAGTACTTC.

This clonotype was observed a few times. V is TRBV6-5 and J is TRBJ1-2, with D unclear. This CDR3 contains 16 residues. The V end was cut by 2 bases, the J end by 2 bases, with 15 bases between. Germline lookup yields CDR1 MNHEY and CDR2 SVGAGI. CDR3 DNA: TGTGCCAGCAGTTACAGAGGAGACGGCGCCAACTATGGCTACACCTTC. This codes for CASSYRGDGANYGYTF.

The chain is built from TRBV7-2 and TRBJ1-2; no definite D call. V dropped 7 bases and J dropped 5 bases, with 14 bases sitting between them. This CDR3 comprises 13 residues. CDR1 is SGHTA and CDR2 is FQGNSA in the germline V gene. The DNA of the CDR3 is TGTGCCAGCACAAGGAAACATCCTTATGGCTACACCTTC. This codes for CASTRKHPYGYTF. Variable domain in full (rest from reference TRBV7-2 and TRBJ1-2): GAGVSQSPSNKVTEKGKDVELRCDPISGHTALYWYRQSLGQGLEFLIYFQGNSAPDKSGLPSDRFSAERTGGSVSTLTIQRTQQEDSAVYLCASTRKHPYGYTFGSGTRLTVV.

This clonotype has more than one count but fewer than ten. This chain uses TRBV5-1 with TRBJ2-7; TRBD2 matches 10 bases. The CDR3 spans 15 residues. Trimming took 5 bases from V and 4 from J; bases not matched to a gene: 9. CDR1 is SGHRS, CDR2 YFSETQ, per germline. The CDR3 here is CASRETSGTTYEQYF. In DNA, the CDR3 is TGCGCCAGCAGGGAAACTAGCGGGACGACTTACGAGCAGTACTTC.

The genes are TRBV20-1 and TRBJ2-1; 7 bases map to TRBD1. Germline loops: CDR1 DFQATT, CDR2 SNEGSKA (reference sequence). J was trimmed by 6 bases and V by 3 bases; bases with no gene match: 5. CDR3 length: 13 residues. In nucleotides, the CDR3 is TGCAGTGCTAGGGGGGACAGTGTCAATGAGCAGTTCTTC. As protein: CSARGDSVNEQFF.

The V and J genes are TRBV7-2 and TRBJ2-6; D remains unclear. CDR3 size: 16 residues. Trimming shortened V by 8 bases and J by 4 bases, and 18 bases separated the two germline ends. The germline V gene has CDR1 SGHTA and CDR2 FQGNSA. The CDR3 region has the DNA TGTGCCAGCCGGAGCGCGTGGGGTAGCGGGGCCAACGTCCTGACTTTC. Amino acids: CASRSAWGSGANVLTF.

This clonotype came up a few times. The chain couples TRBV24-1 to TRBJ2-3; D might be TRBD1 (6 bases). Between the trimmed V and J ends, which lost 7 bases and 3 bases, there was a span of 7 bases. Germline-derived CDR1 and CDR2 are KGHDR and SFDVKD. The CDR3 length is 12 residues. CDR3 residues: CATSRGTDTQYF. DNA for the CDR3: TGTGCCACCAGCAGGGGAACAGATACGCAGTATTTT.

The chain couples TRBV6-6 to TRBJ1-3, with 8 bases fitting TRBD1. From germline, CDR1 is MNHNY and CDR2 SVGAGI (reference sequence). The CDR3 is 14 residues long. V was clipped by 10 bases and J by 0 bases; unmatched bases: 5. CDR3 nucleotide sequence: TGTGCCACCGCACAGGGGGGCTCTGGAAACACCATATATTTT. Its translation is CATAQGGSGNTIYF.

CDR3 bases: TGTGCCAGCAGCCAAGATTTTGGGACAGGGCAAGGCTATGGCTACACCTTC. It codes for CASSQDFGTGQGYGYTF. The J gene is TRBJ1-2, the V gene TRBV3-1; 9 positions match TRBD1. Trimming removed 0 bases from V and 4 bases from J; junction bases left unmatched: 9. Germline values: CDR1 LGHDT, CDR2 YNNKEL (reference sequence). CDR3 size: 17 residues.

V gene TRBV7-9 combines with J gene TRBJ2-7, with D perhaps matching TRBD2 (5 bases). This CDR3 spans 11 amino acids. Germline-derived CDR1 and CDR2 are SEHNR and FQNEAQ (reference sequence). Trimming took 5 bases from V and 7 from J, leaving 9 bases between them. The CDR3 DNA reads TGTGCCAGCAGCCTAACGGGGGAGCAGTACTTC. Translated, it gives CASSLTGEQYF.

This clonotype was picked up a small number of times. This chain's CDR3 is CASSQGDSTYEQYF. The CDR3 DNA is TGCGCCAGCAGCCAAGGGGACAGCACCTACGAGCAGTACTTC. V and J are TRBV4-1 and TRBJ2-7; TRBD1 agrees at 7 bases. Germline trimming cut 1 base from V and 2 bases from J; bases unmatched to any gene: 2. This CDR3 is 14 amino acids long. Germline CDR1 and CDR2: MGHRA and YSYEKL.

The chain couples TRBV19 to TRBJ1-1, with 9 bases identical to TRBD1. Germline loops: CDR1 LNHDA, CDR2 SQIVND (reference sequence). The CDR3 has 16 residues. V lost 3 bases and J lost 1; bases outside the gene matches: 6. The CDR3 loop is CASSIPRTGANTEAFF. CDR3 bases: TGTGCCAGTAGTATCCCTAGGACAGGGGCGAACACTGAAGCTTTCTTT.

The sample holds many counts of this clonotype. The chain is built from TRBV20-1 and TRBJ1-1; TRBD1 agrees at 10 bases. The CDR3 runs to 14 residues. Germline V gives CDR1 DFQATT, CDR2 SNEGSKA (reference sequence). V lost 2 bases, J lost 8 bases, and 8 bases stayed unmatched. The CDR3 loop is CSARPGTGVAEAFF. The DNA of the CDR3 is TGCAGTGCTAGACCCGGGACAGGGGTAGCCGAAGCTTTCTTT.

The chain is built from TRBV20-1 and TRBJ2-7; either TRBD1 or TRBD2 may supply D (6 bases each). Trimming stripped 3 bases from V and 0 bases from J, with 18 bases between. The CDR3 loop spans 16 amino acids. The germline gives CDR1 DFQATT, CDR2 SNEGSKA (reference sequence). The CDR3 reads CSASDWGAGDSYEQYF. The CDR3 DNA is TGCAGTGCTAGTGACTGGGGGGCAGGGGACTCCTACGAGCAGTACTTC.

The CDR3: CASSLMAGELFF. CDR3 coding DNA: TGTGCCAGCAGCCTAATGGCCGGGGAGCTGTTTTTT. The chain carries TRBV12-3 or TRBV12-4 and TRBJ2-2; D uncertain. Trimming pared 6 bases from V and 6 bases from J, leaving 8 bases between. The CDR3 has 12 residues.

The chain recombines TRBV5-1 with TRBJ2-2, with 9 bases identical to TRBD2. J lost 4 bases, V lost 4 bases, and 8 bases had no gene match. Germline loops: CDR1 SGHRS, CDR2 YFSETQ. CDR3 size: 16 residues. The CDR3 DNA reads as TGCGCCAGCAGCCCGCAGACTAGCGGAGGCACCGGGGAGCTGTTTTTT. It yields the protein CASSPQTSGGTGELFF.

This clonotype occurred a few times. V usage is TRBV20-1 and J usage is TRBJ1-1; no clear D. This CDR3 contains 14 residues. V shed 1 base and J shed 5 bases, with 14 bases lying between them. Germline-derived CDR1 and CDR2 are DFQATT and SNEGSKA (reference sequence). The CDR3 protein is CSARVASVGTEAFF. In DNA, the CDR3 is TGCAGTGCTAGAGTAGCCTCCGTCGGAACTGAAGCTTTCTTT.

The table lists this clonotype with a few counts. This sequence joins TRBV27 and TRBJ2-6, with a possible D match to TRBD2 (6 bases). V lost 1 base to trimming and J lost 1 base, with 17 bases between them. This CDR3 is 19 amino acids long. CDR1 and CDR2 from the germline V gene are MNHEY and SMNVEV (reference sequence). CDR3 region: CASSLWSGLGSSGANVLTF. CDR3 nucleotides: TGTGCCAGCAGTTTATGGTCGGGCCTCGGGAGTTCTGGGGCCAACGTCCTGACTTTC.